The 13 T cell receptor beta chains presented below share a single source sample, sequenced in a study of T-cell reconstitution after alpha-beta-depleted transplantation in children. Unique molecular identifiers were built into the TCRbeta library. TCRdb reanalysed the PCR reads using MiXCR and keeps one entry per CDR3 protein. The sample contains fewer than 550,000 distinct CDR3 sequences, about 10% of which appear only once. This sample comprised PBMCs, mostly from graft donor cells, obtained 180 days after TCRalphabeta/CD19-depleted stem cell transplant. Receptors were obtained from a female patient aged 2-9 years who had a stem cell transplant for aplastic anemia, so the T cells may come from the graft donor.

The table lists this clonotype with a few counts. This rearrangement joins TRBV25-1 to TRBJ2-1, with 9 bases matching TRBD2. The length of the CDR3 is 17 residues. J was trimmed by 6 bases and V by 5 bases; bases with no gene match: 14. Germline lookup yields CDR1 MGHDK and CDR2 SYGVNS. DNA for the CDR3: TGTGCCAGCAGTAACCGTGTGGTGCCTAGCGGGACCAATGAGCAGTTCTTC. Encoded protein: CASSNRVVPSGTNEQFF.

V is TRBV12-3 or TRBV12-4 and J is TRBJ2-7; D gene unclear. The CDR3 consists of 13 residues. V gave up 1 base and J gave up 11 bases, with 15 bases separating them. The CDR3: CASSLGASVGKYF. CDR3 DNA sequence: TGTGCCAGCAGTTTAGGGGCCTCGGTGGGGAAGTACTTC.

The sample holds many counts of this clonotype. The chain links TRBV27 to TRBJ2-2; D not certain. Trimming took off 7 bases at V and 8 bases at J, with 8 bases between the two ends. Germline V gene sequence: CDR1 MNHEY, CDR2 SMNVEV (reference sequence). The CDR3 is made up of 11 amino acids. DNA of the CDR3: TGTGCCAGCAAGGATTGGGGGGAGCTGTTTTTT. Residues: CASKDWGELFF.

The chain couples TRBV3-1 to TRBJ1-2, with D uncertain. The V gene lost 3 bases and the J gene lost 2 bases, with 16 bases spanning the gap. Germline lookup yields CDR1 LGHDT and CDR2 YNNKEL (reference sequence). This CDR3 is built from 16 residues. CDR3 protein: CASSHRITRGNYGYTF. The CDR3 DNA reads TGTGCCAGCAGCCACCGAATAACGAGAGGAAACTATGGCTACACCTTC.

The rearrangement joins TRBV7-6 to TRBJ2-2, with D unresolved. The germline V gene encodes CDR1 SGHVS and CDR2 FNYEAQ. This CDR3 spans 15 amino acids. Trimming left V 4 bases short and J 4 bases short, with 13 bases between. CDR3 DNA sequence: TGTGCCAGCAGCTCAAACGGTCGGGCCACCGGGGAGCTGTTTTTT. Its translation is CASSSNGRATGELFF.

V and J are TRBV6-2 or TRBV6-3 and TRBJ2-7; the D gene is possibly TRBD2 (6 bases). Germline V gives CDR1 MNHEY, CDR2 SVGEGT. The CDR3 is 12 amino acids. Between the trimmed V and J ends, which lost 11 bases and 3 bases, there was a span of 14 bases. The CDR3, as DNA: TGTGCCGTCACGGGACTGGACTACGAGCAGTACGTC. Translation: CAVTGLDYEQYV.

The V call is TRBV7-2, the J call TRBJ1-4; D is unresolved. V lost 1 base and J 2 bases, leaving 11 bases between the germline ends. There are 16 residues in the CDR3. From germline, CDR1 is SGHTA and CDR2 FQGNSA. CDR3: CASSLGGRRTNEKLFF. CDR3 DNA: TGTGCCAGCAGCTTAGGAGGTCGGCGGACTAATGAAAAACTGTTTTTT. The entire variable domain, with the rest obtained from reference TRBV7-2 and TRBJ1-4, is as follows: GAGVSQSPSNKVTEKGKDVELRCDPISGHTALYWYRQSLGQGLEFLIYFQGNSAPDKSGLPSDRFSAERTGGSVSTLTIQRTQQEDSAVYLCASSLGGRRTNEKLFFGSGTQLSVL.

This clonotype has a handful of counts. The chain is built from TRBV7-4 and TRBJ2-7; 10 bases match TRBD2. Trimming at V came to 1 base and at J to 6 bases, leaving 21 bases not matched to a gene. This CDR3 is built from 20 residues. Germline V gives CDR1 SGHVT, CDR2 SQSDAQ. CDR3 coding DNA: TGTGCCAGCAGCTTAGTCGATGAGTTAGATGTGGCTAGCGGGAGTGGCGAGCAGTACTTC. Its translation: CASSLVDELDVASGSGEQYF. The whole variable domain, filled in from reference TRBV7-4 and TRBJ2-7, reads GAGVSQSPRYKVAKRGRDVALRCDSISGHVTLYWYRQTLGQGSEVLTYSQSDAQRDKSGRPSGRFSAERPERSVSTLKIQRTEQGDSAVYLCASSLVDELDVASGSGEQYFGPGTRLTVT.

This clonotype showed up many times. The V gene is TRBV20-1, the J gene TRBJ2-1; unclear D gene. Germline CDR1 reads DFQATT; CDR2 reads SNEGSKA (reference sequence). V lost 1 base to trimming and J lost 1 base, with 11 bases between them. The CDR3 runs 15 residues. The DNA for the CDR3 is TGCAGTGCTAGAGTTGGGGAACGATCCTACAATGAGCAGTTCTTC. Residues: CSARVGERSYNEQFF.

J is TRBJ2-6 and V is TRBV28; D may be TRBD1 or TRBD2 (5 bases each). Trimming stripped 5 bases from V and 1 base from J, with 12 bases between. This CDR3 contains 16 residues. The germline V gene encodes CDR1 MDHEN and CDR2 SYDVKM. CDR3 region: CASSPLGRSGANVLTF. DNA for the CDR3: TGTGCCAGCAGTCCCCTGGGACGTTCTGGGGCCAACGTCCTGACTTTC.

This clonotype has a handful of counts. The chain is built from TRBV11-2 and TRBJ2-7; 8 nucleotides align to TRBD1. The germline CDR1 and CDR2 sequences are SGHAT and FQNNGV. CDR3 size: 19 residues. Trimming took 6 bases from V and 0 from J; bases not matched to a gene: 19. CDR3 amino acids: CASSSPPAGGLISSYEQYF. The CDR3 coding sequence is TGTGCCAGCAGTTCCCCCCCCGCAGGGGGCCTCATAAGCTCCTACGAGCAGTACTTC.

This clonotype was detected only a few times. The gene calls are TRBV29-1 and TRBJ2-7, with a tentative D call TRBD2 (6 bases). In germline, CDR1 is SQVTM, CDR2 ANQGSEA. This CDR3 comprises 14 residues. Trimming took off 6 bases at V and 3 bases at J, with 18 bases between the two ends. Here the CDR3 DNA reads TGCAGCGTCCGCTGGCGTCTAGCGAGCTACGAGCAGTACTTC. Translating gives CSVRWRLASYEQYF.

This clonotype was detected a few times. The chain couples TRBV7-6 to TRBJ2-3; D unclear. CDR1 SGHVS and CDR2 FNYEAQ come from the germline V gene. The CDR3 is 14 amino acids. Trimming cost V 5 bases and J 4 bases, with 13 bases left between them. The CDR3 is CASSLMRPPDTQYF. In DNA, the CDR3 is TGTGCCAGCAGCCTGATGAGGCCCCCAGATACGCAGTATTTT.